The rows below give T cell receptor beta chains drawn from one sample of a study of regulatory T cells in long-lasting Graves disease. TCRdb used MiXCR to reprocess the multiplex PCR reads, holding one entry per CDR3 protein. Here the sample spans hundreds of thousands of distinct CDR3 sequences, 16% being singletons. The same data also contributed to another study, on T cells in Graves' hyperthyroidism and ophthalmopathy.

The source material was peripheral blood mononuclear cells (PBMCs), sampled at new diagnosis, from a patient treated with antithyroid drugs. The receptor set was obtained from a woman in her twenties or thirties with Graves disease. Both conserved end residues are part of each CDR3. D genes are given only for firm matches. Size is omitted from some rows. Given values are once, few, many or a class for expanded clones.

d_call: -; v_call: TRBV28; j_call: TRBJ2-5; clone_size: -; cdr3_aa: CASSLMGGKGEETQYF; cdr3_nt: TGTGCCAGCAGTTTAATGGGGGGCAAAGGGGAAGAGACCCAGTACTTC
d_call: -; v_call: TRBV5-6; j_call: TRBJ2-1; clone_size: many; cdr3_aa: CASSLRSRGTYNEQFF; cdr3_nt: TGTGCCAGCAGCTTGCGGTCGCGTGGGACCTACAATGAGCAGTTCTTC
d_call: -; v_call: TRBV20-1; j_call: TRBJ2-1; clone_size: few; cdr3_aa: CSAQERGFSSFEQFF; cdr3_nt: TGCAGTGCTCAAGAGAGGGGCTTCTCTTCCTTTGAGCAGTTCTTC
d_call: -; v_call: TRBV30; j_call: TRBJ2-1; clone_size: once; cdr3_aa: CAWTLSLAYNEQFF; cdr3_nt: TGTGCCTGGACGCTAAGCTTGGCCTACAATGAGCAGTTCTTC
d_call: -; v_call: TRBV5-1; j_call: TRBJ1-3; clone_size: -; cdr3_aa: CASSSVGEAGNTIYF; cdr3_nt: TGCGCCAGCAGCTCCGTGGGAGAAGCTGGAAACACCATATATTTT
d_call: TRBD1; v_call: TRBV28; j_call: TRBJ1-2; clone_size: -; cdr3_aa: CASSPLQGEVYGYTF; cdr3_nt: TGTGCCAGCAGCCCCTTACAGGGGGAGGTGTATGGCTACACCTTC
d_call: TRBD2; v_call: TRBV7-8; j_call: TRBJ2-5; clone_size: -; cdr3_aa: CASSPLAGGPLVWTQYF; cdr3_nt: TGTGCCAGCAGCCCCCTAGCGGGAGGGCCTCTGGTGTGGACCCAGTACTTC
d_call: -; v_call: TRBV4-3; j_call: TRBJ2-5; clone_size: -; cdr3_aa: CASSQEGGGSSGETQYF; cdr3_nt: TGCGCCAGCAGCCAAGAGGGTGGTGGGTCCTCGGGAGAGACCCAGTACTTC
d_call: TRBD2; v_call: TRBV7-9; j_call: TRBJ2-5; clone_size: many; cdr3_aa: CASSLAWGLAGAETQYF; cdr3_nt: TGTGCCAGCAGCTTAGCCTGGGGACTAGCGGGAGCTGAGACCCAGTACTTC
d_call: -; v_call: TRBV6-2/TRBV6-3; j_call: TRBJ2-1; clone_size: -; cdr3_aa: CASSEDSYNEQFF; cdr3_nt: TGTGCCAGCAGTGAGGACAGCTACAATGAGCAGTTCTTC
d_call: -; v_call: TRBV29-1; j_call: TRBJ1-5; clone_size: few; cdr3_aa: CSVEAGVGQPQHF; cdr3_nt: TGCAGCGTTGAAGCTGGGGTCGGTCAGCCCCAGCATTTT
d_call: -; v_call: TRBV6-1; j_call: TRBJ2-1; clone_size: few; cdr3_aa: CATRLVSSYNEQFF; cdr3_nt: TGTGCCACCCGACTAGTGAGCTCCTACAATGAGCAGTTCTTC
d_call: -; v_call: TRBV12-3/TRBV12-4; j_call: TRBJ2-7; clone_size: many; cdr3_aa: CASSLMGGSDEQYF; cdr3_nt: TGTGCCAGCAGTTTGATGGGGGGCTCGGACGAGCAGTACTTC
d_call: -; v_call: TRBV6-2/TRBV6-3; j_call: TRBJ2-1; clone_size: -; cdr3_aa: CASSSPSGTGYNEQFF; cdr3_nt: TGTGCCAGCAGTTCGCCCAGTGGTACCGGATACAATGAGCAGTTCTTC
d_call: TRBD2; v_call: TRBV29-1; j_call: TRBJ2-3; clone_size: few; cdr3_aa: CSVGRLAATDTQYF; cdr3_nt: TGCAGCGTAGGCCGACTAGCGGCCACAGATACGCAGTATTTT
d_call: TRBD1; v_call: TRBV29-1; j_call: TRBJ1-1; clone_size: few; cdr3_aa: CSVGSDRGYTEAFF; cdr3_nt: TGCAGCGTTGGGTCGGACAGGGGATACACTGAAGCTTTCTTT
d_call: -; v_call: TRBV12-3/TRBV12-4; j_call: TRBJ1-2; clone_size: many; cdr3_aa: CASSLSSSNYGYTF; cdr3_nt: TGTGCCAGCAGTTTGAGCAGTTCGAACTATGGCTACACCTTC
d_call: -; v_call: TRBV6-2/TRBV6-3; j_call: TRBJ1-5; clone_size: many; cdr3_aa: CASSFRTDSNQPQHF; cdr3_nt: TGTGCCAGCAGTTTCCGGACAGATAGCAATCAGCCCCAGCATTTT
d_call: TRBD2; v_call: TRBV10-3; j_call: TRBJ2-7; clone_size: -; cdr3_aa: CAISGVAGARGGSLYF; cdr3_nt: TGTGCCATCAGTGGGGTAGCGGGAGCTAGAGGCGGCTCCTTATACTTC
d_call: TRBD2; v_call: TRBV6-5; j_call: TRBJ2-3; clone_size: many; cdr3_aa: CASSYSRVSGRAGTQYF; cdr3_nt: TGTGCCAGCAGTTACTCGAGGGTTAGCGGGAGGGCCGGTACGCAGTATTTT
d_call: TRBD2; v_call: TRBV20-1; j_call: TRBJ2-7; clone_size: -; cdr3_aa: CSARDSGGFYEQYF; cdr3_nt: TGCAGTGCTAGAGATAGCGGGGGGTTTTACGAGCAGTACTTC
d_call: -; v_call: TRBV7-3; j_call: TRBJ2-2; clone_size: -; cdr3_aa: CASSLSPSNTGELFF; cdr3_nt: TGTGCCAGCAGCTTAAGTCCTAGCAACACCGGGGAGCTGTTTTTT
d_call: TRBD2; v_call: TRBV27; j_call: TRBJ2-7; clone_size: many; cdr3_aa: CASSLVSGSSEQYF; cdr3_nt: TGTGCCAGCAGTTTAGTTAGCGGGAGCTCCGAGCAGTACTTC
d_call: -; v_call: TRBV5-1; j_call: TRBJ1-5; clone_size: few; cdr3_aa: CASSLVDSNQPQHF; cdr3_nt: TGCGCCAGCAGCTTGGTGGATAGCAATCAGCCCCAGCATTTT
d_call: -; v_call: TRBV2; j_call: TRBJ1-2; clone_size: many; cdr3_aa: CAGRANYGYTF; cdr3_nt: TGTGCCGGCAGGGCGAACTATGGCTACACCTTC
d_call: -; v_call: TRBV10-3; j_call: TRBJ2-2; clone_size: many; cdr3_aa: CATKDSEVLPNTGELFF; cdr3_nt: TGTGCCACCAAAGATTCTGAGGTACTCCCTAACACCGGGGAGCTGTTTTTT
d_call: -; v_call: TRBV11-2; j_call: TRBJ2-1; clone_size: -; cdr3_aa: CASSVAEGTAGEQFF; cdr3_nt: TGTGCCAGCAGTGTAGCTGAGGGAACGGCGGGTGAGCAGTTCTTC
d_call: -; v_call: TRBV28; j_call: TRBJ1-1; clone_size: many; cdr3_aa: CASRFRGPNTEAFF; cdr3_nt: TGTGCCAGCAGGTTTAGGGGCCCGAACACTGAAGCTTTCTTT
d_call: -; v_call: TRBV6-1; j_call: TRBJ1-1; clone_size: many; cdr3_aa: CASSEAPSVSGEAFF; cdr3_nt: TGTGCCAGCAGTGAAGCGCCGAGTGTTTCGGGGGAAGCTTTCTTT
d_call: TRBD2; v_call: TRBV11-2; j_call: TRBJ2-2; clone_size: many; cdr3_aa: CASSFSGSTGELFF; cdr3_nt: TGTGCCAGCAGCTTTAGCGGGAGCACCGGGGAGCTGTTTTTT
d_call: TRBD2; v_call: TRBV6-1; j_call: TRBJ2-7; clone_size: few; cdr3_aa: CASRDSGRAPYEQYF; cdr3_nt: TGTGCCAGCAGGGATAGCGGGAGGGCCCCCTACGAGCAGTACTTC
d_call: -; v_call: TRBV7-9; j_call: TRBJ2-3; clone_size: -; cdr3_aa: CASSLGSVTDTQYF; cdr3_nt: TGTGCCAGCAGCTTGGGCAGCGTCACAGATACGCAGTATTTT
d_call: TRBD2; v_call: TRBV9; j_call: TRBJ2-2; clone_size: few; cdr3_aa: CASSTRDEGLAGNTGELFF; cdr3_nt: TGTGCCAGCAGCACACGGGACGAGGGACTAGCGGGAAACACCGGGGAGCTGTTTTTT
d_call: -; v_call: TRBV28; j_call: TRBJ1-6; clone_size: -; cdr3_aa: CASSLRASHSPLHF; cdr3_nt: TGTGCCAGCAGTTTGAGGGCCAGCCATTCACCCCTCCACTTT
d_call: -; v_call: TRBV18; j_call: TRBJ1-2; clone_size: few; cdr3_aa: CASSPVEEVYGYTF; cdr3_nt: TGTGCCAGCTCACCAGTGGAGGAGGTCTATGGCTACACCTTC
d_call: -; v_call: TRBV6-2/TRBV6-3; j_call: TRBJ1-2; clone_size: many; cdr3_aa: CASSFPGQSQGYTF; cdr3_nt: TGTGCCAGCAGTTTCCCGGGACAATCCCAGGGCTACACCTTC
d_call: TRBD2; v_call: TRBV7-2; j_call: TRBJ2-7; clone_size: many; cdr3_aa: CASSLVFGGSEQYF; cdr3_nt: TGTGCCAGCAGCTTAGTGTTCGGCGGGAGCGAGCAGTACTTC
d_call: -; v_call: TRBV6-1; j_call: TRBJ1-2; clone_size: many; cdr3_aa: CASKGGEVGYTF; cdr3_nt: TGTGCCAGCAAAGGAGGGGAAGTTGGCTACACCTTC
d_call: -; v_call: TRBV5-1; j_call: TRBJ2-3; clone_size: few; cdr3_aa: CASSFTGMDTDTQYF; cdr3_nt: TGCGCCAGCAGCTTTACGGGAATGGACACAGATACGCAGTATTTT
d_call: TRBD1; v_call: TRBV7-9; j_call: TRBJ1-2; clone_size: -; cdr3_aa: CASSLPSGQSYGYTF; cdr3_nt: TGTGCCAGCAGCTTGCCCTCGGGACAGTCCTATGGCTACACCTTC
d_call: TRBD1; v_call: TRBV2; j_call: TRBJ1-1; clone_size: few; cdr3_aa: CASRSLGQGSTEAFF; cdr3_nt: TGTGCCAGCCGATCACTTGGACAGGGTTCCACTGAAGCTTTCTTT
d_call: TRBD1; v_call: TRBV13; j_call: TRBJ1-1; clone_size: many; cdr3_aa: CASSLRTGAVNTEAFF; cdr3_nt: TGTGCCAGCAGCCTCCGGACAGGGGCCGTGAACACTGAAGCTTTCTTT
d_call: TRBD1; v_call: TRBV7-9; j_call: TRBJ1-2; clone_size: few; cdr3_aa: CASSTSTGAGRGYTF; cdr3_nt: TGTGCCAGCAGCACCTCGACAGGGGCCGGGCGAGGCTACACCTTC
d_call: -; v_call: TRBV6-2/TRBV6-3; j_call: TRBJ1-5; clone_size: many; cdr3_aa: CASTNSNQPQHF; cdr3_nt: TGTGCCAGCACGAACAGCAATCAGCCCCAGCATTTT
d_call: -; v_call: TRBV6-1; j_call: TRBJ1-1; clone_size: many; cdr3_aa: CASIDRRKAFF; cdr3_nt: TGTGCCAGCATTGACCGACGGAAAGCTTTCTTT
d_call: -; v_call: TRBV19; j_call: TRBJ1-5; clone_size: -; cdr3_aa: CASSPSARPNQPQHF; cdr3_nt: TGTGCCAGTAGTCCCTCGGCCAGGCCCAATCAGCCCCAGCATTTT
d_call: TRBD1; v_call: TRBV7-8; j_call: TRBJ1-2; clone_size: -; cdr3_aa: CASSLGDRGNYGYTF; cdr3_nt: TGTGCCAGCAGCTTAGGGGACAGGGGCAACTATGGCTACACCTTC
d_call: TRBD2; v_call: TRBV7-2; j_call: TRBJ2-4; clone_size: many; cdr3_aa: CASSSGSGNNIQYF; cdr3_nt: TGTGCCAGCAGCTCCGGAAGCGGGAACAACATTCAGTACTTC